This TCR beta chain was obtained from a study of blood T cell repertoires in COVID-19 (dated by TCRdb to about 2020). As for the study more broadly: Collaborator samples came from the United States, Italy and Spain and covered acute and convalescent phases of COVID-19. The material from the prospective study consisted of cDNA or gDNA derived from T cells, B-cell-depleted T cells, or PBMCs. Subjects who had been exposed to COVID-19, were actively infected with it, or had recovered from it provided the deeply sampled blood TCRbeta repertoires that made up the dataset. The repertoires were released in a freely available public database intended as a resource for research on the immune response to SARS-CoV-2. The samples were drawn from two sources: the first 160 participants of the ongoing ImmuneRACE study, and 950 to 1,500 subjects contributed by 6 global collaborators. Nearly every sample came with metadata listing a de-identified subject ID, COVID-19 status, age in years and sex. Where HLA class I and class II types were available, the types were taken from metadata supplied by the sample provider, not from assay-based typing.

General findings and caveats noted by the study authors: How much clinical and demographic metadata was included differed by source and by participant, and the metadata was provided uncurated.

Concerning this clone itself: The antigen this receptor binds is unknown. There are no base qualities to consult, and no much larger clone falls within one base. This same CDR3 is encoded by further DNA sequences in the sample.

TCRbeta CDR3 regions were amplified from genomic DNA using the immunoSEQ Assay, a bias-controlled multiplex PCR. Processing in the source paper ran as follows. Within the assay, amplification of reference gene primers was used to estimate how many nucleated cells each sample contained. Sequence reads were collapsed and filtered to measure the absolute abundance of every unique TCRbeta CDR3 rearrangement. For each sample, productive Simpson clonality was calculated by taking the square root of Simpson's diversity index across productive rearrangements. The table comes from immuneACCESS by way of TCRdb, which keeps in-frame sequences with V and J called. Part of the clones is missing from these tables; in studies checked, under half for an unresolved V gene and the rest for unknown reasons. The DNA gave D and trimming, while V, J and clone size come from that table. The sample table holds about 210,000 clones, of which about four fifths were seen once. In total, the top ten clones hold just under 9% of the sample.

From the cysteine through the phenylalanine, the CDR3 covers 16 amino acids. The read is trimmed to its CDR3 DNA, 48 bases read in frame from base 1. Based on the germline V gene, the CDR1 and CDR2 sequences are SGHAT and FQNNGV. After removal of 5 bases from V and 4 bases from J, the junction retains 4 bases not matched to a gene. Participants in the prospective study were enrolled through a virtual design, were aged 18 to 89 years, and lived in about two dozen United States geographic areas. Cohort assignment in the prospective study relied on participant-reported clinical history from a screening survey and a study questionnaire. Each participant in the prospective study had whole blood, serum and a nasopharyngeal or oropharyngeal swab collected by mobile phlebotomists. Over an approximately 2-month period, participants in the prospective study had the option of providing additional blood draws and questionnaires. Prospective study blood samples were shipped either frozen or at room temperature before DNA extraction.

The chain employs TRBV11-2 and TRBJ2-1, with 14 bases matching TRBD2. Sequenced: PBMCs or T cells enriched from blood (not recorded which). This clonotype was sampled from a woman in her 50s with acute COVID-19. The CDR3 is CASSPRTSGGYNEQFF. In nucleotide form, the sequence is TGTGCCAGCAGCCCCCGGACTAGCGGGGGGTACAATGAGCAGTTCTTC.